One sample yielded the 9 T cell receptor beta chains listed below, sequenced in a study of T cell responses to AZD1222 COVID-19 vaccine. Repertoires were generated with immunoSEQ multiplex PCR, while TCRdb's copy carries only in-frame clones and drops some. The sample gives about 270,000 clones, around 92% of which show up once; roughly 0.6% is in the top ten. Source: peripheral blood, taken 28 days after the second AZD1222 dose. The receptor set was obtained from an adult who received the AZD1222 COVID-19 vaccine.

This sequence joins TRBV29-1 and TRBJ1-2, with D perhaps TRBD1 (6 bases). The V end lost 3 bases, the J end lost 7 bases, and 18 bases lay between the germline ends. This CDR3 comprises 14 residues. CDR1 is SQVTM, CDR2 ANQGSEA, per germline. The CDR3: CSVDETSGVGGYTF. The CDR3 DNA sequence: TGCAGCGTTGACGAGACCTCAGGGGTAGGTGGCTACACCTTC.

The chain is built from TRBV7-9 and TRBJ2-7, with D perhaps matching TRBD1 (6 bases). The germline V gene encodes CDR1 SEHNR and CDR2 FQNEAQ (reference sequence). Trimming cost V 5 bases and J 5 bases, with 10 bases left between them. This CDR3 region has 12 residues. As DNA, the CDR3 is TGTGCCAGCAGCAAGACAGGTGACGAGCAGTACTTC. Protein product: CASSKTGDEQYF.

The chain is built from TRBV18 and TRBJ2-3; TRBD1 matches 7 bases. The length of the CDR3 is 15 residues. V dropped 0 bases and J dropped 5; count of bases not matched to a gene: 5. CDR1 and CDR2 (germline): KGHSH, LQKENI. The CDR3 sequence: CASSPPTGHKDTQYF. The CDR3 DNA follows: TGTGCCAGCTCACCACCGACAGGGCACAAAGATACGCAGTATTTT.

In this sample, this clone turned up once. The chain uses TRBV28 and TRBJ2-3, with TRBD2 as a possible D gene (5 bases). V lost 2 bases and J 6 bases, leaving 12 bases between the germline ends. Germline CDR1 reads MDHEN; CDR2 reads SYDVKM. The CDR3 spans 14 residues. The CDR3 DNA is TGTGCCAGCAGTTTAGCCGGGGTTGCTGATACGCAGTATTTT. Its translation is CASSLAGVADTQYF.

This sequence joins TRBV20-1 and TRBJ2-3; D is possibly TRBD2 (6 bases). The CDR3 contains 11 residues. Germline lookup yields CDR1 DFQATT and CDR2 SNEGSKA (reference sequence). V was cut by 7 bases and J by 5 bases, with 10 bases left in between. CDR3 bases: TGCAGTGTCCGGAGGGGAGATACGCAGTATTTT. As protein: CSVRRGDTQYF.

This clone was found once. The V gene is TRBV7-8, the J gene TRBJ1-5, with a weak D call TRBD1 (6 bases). This CDR3 is built from 19 residues. The germline gives CDR1 SGHVS, CDR2 FQNEAQ. V lost 0 bases and J 4 bases, leaving 22 bases between the germline ends. Here the CDR3 DNA reads TGTGCCAGCAGCTTAGCGCAGGGGAGAAGGTTCAGTGCTAATCAGCCCCAGCATTTT. Amino acids: CASSLAQGRRFSANQPQHF. The complete variable domain, with remaining parts taken from reference TRBV7-8 and TRBJ1-5, reads GAGVSQSPRYKVAKRGQDVALRCDPISGHVSLFWYQQALGQGPEFLTYFQNEAQLDKSGLPSDRFFAERPEGSVSTLKIQRTQQEDSAVYLCASSLAQGRRFSANQPQHFGDGTRLSIL.

The chain links TRBV28 to TRBJ1-5, with D possibly TRBD1 on 5 matching bases. Germline V gives CDR1 MDHEN, CDR2 SYDVKM. Trimming took off 5 bases at V and 0 bases at J, with 11 bases between the two ends. The length of the CDR3 is 15 residues. The DNA for the CDR3 is TGTGCCAGCAGTCCCGGGGCCTATAGCAATCAGCCCCAGCATTTT. Protein product: CASSPGAYSNQPQHF.

The chain joins TRBV5-1 to TRBJ1-3; D gene uncertain. Trimming removed 1 base from V and 0 bases from J, with 8 bases in between. Germline CDR1 SGHRS, CDR2 YFSETQ. The CDR3 has 15 amino acids. The DNA for the CDR3 is TGCGCCAGCAGCTTGAACCCTAGCTCTGGAAACACCATATATTTT. Its translation is CASSLNPSSGNTIYF.

This chain joins TRBV6-5 and TRBJ2-2; D uncertain. The CDR3 runs 14 residues. The V end was cut by 6 bases, the J end by 5 bases, with 13 bases between. In germline, CDR1 is MNHEY, CDR2 SVGAGI. CDR3 DNA sequence: TGTGCCAGCAGGATATCTAGAAGAACCGGGGAGCTGTTTTTT. It yields the protein CASRISRRTGELFF.